This TCR beta chain was observed in a study of identical twins. MiXCR, applied by TCRdb to the 5' RACE reads, yields one record per CDR3 protein. This table holds approximately 190,000 distinct CDR3 sequences, approximately 16% found once. This clonotype occurred a few times. The CDR3 has 15 amino acids. The J segment lost 0 bases and the V segment lost 4 bases, leaving 5 bases of the junction unmatched. Germline V CDR1 and CDR2: SGDLS, YYNGEE. This sample also appeared in a second study, on T cells expressing NK-cell markers. That source reports: The CD3+CD56-NKG2C+ fraction of a few donors was also led by these clonotypes.

The sequenced sample was CD8+ T cells sorted from blood. This chain links TRBV9 with TRBJ2-7; 9 bases line up with TRBD2. The sequence came from a woman in her late teens or twenties in good health. CDR3 DNA sequence: TGTGCCAGCAGCCCGAGCGGGAGGAACTCCTACGAGCAGTACTTC. This sequence encodes CASSPSGRNSYEQYF.